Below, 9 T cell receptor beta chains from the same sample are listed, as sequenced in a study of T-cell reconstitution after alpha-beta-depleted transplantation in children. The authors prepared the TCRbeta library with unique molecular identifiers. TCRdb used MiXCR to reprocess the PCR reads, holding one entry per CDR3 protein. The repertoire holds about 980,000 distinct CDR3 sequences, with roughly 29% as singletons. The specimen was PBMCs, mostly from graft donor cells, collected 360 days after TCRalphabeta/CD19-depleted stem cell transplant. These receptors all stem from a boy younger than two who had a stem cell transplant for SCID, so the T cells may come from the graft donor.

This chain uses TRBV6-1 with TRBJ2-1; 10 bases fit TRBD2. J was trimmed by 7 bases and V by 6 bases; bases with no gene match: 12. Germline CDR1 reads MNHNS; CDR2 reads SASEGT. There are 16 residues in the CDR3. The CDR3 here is CASRTLAGPFGNEQFF. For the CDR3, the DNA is TGTGCCAGCAGGACACTAGCGGGGCCATTCGGGAATGAGCAGTTCTTC.

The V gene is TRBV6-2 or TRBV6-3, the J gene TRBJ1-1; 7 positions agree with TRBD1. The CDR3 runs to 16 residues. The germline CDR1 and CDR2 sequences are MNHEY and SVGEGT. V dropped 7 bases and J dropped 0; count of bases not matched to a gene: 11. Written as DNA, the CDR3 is TGTGCCAGCACCAGGACCGGGACAGTCATGAACACTGAAGCTTTCTTT. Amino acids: CASTRTGTVMNTEAFF.

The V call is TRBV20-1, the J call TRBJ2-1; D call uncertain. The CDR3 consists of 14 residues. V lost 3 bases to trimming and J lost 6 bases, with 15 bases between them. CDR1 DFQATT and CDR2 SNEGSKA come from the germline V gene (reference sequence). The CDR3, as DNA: TGCAGTGCTAGGTTAGCCAGTAAAATCAATGAGCAGTTCTTC. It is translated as CSARLASKINEQFF.

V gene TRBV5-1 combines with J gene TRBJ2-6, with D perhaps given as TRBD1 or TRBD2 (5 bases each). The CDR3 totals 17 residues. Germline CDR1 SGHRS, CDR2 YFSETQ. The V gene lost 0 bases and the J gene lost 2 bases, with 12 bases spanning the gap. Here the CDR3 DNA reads TGCGCCAGCAGCTTGGAATTCCCGGGGCCTGGGGCCAACGTCCTGACTTTC. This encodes CASSLEFPGPGANVLTF.

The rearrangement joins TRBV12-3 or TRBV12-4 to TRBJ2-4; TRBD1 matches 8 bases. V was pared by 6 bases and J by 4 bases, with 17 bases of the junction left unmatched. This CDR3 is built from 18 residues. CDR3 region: CASSPHVTGDFAKNIQYF. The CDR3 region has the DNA TGTGCCAGCAGCCCACACGTGACAGGGGATTTCGCGAAAAACATTCAGTACTTC.

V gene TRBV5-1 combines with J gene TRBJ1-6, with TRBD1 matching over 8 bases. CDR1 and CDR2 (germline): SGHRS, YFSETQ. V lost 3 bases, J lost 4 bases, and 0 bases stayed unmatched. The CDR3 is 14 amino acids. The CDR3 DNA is TGCGCCAGCAGCTGGGACAGGTATAATTCACCCCTCCACTTT. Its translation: CASSWDRYNSPLHF.

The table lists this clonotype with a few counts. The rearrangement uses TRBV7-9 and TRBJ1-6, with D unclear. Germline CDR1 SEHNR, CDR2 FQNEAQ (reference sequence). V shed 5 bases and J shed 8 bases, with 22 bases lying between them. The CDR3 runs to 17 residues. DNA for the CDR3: TGTGCCAGCAGCCGACTACCGGGAGAGCTTAGGGATTCACCCCTCCACTTT. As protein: CASSRLPGELRDSPLHF.

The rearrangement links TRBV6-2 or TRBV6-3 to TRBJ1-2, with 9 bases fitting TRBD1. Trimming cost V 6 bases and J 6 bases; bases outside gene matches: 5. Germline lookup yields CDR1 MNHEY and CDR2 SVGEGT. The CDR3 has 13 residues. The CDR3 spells CASRPTGGDGYTF. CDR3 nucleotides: TGTGCCAGCAGACCAACAGGGGGCGATGGCTACACCTTC.

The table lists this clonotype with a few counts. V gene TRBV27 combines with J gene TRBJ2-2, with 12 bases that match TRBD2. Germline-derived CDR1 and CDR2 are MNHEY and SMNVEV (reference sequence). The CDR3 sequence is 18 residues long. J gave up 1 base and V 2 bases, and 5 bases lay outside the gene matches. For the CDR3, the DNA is TGTGCCAGCAGTTTACGACTAGCGGGGGTCATGAACACCGGGGAGCTGTTTTTT. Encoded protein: CASSLRLAGVMNTGELFF.